This T cell receptor beta chain was identified in a study of shared clonotypes between healthy human individuals (dated by TCRdb to between 2020 and 2021). Regarding the research as a whole: The cohort included a few men and a couple of women between 18 and 49 years of age. For each donor, CD4 naive and CD4 memory were each given three plates, CD8 naive was given two plates, and CD8 memory was given one plate. To estimate repertoire size and how much clonotypes are shared between individuals, the study performed deep sequencing of blood TCR repertoires from 4 to 6 healthy adults. Different laboratories and diverse techniques were used to prepare libraries and sequence TCR repertoires, to increase sequencing depth and limit assay-specific biases. Leukapheresis yielded between about 0.94 and 9.5 billion PBMCs per donor.

Here V drops 8 bases and J drops 0 bases, and the junction holds 5 bases not matched to any gene. The germline V gene (reference sequence) specifies LNHDA as CDR1 and SQIVND as CDR2. The CDR3 contains 15 residues, cysteine and phenylalanine counted. The kept DNA is CDR3 alone, 45 bases in frame from the first base. CD8 naive samples consisted of CD45RO-negative cells that were positively selected for CCR7, yielding a CD45RA+CCR7+ population without TemRA cells. The donors were healthy, HIV-negative adults who had no recently reported acute infections or vaccinations. Only Caucasian adults living in Nashville, Tennessee, USA were represented among the donors. Blood was collected by leukapheresis, and PBMCs were isolated by Ficoll-Histopaque density gradient centrifugation and then cryopreserved in liquid nitrogen vapor phase. Purity and quantity of every magnetically sorted T cell population were checked by analytical flow cytometry. From each sorted fraction, genomic DNA was isolated and quantified by UV absorbance on a Nanodrop 2000c.

Using the deep immunoSEQ assay, TCR CDR3 regions were amplified from genomic DNA by multiplex PCR. For each cell subset, the extracted genomic DNA was distributed evenly across all wells of several immunoSEQ 96-well plates, and each plate served as one replicate. For sorted subsets, roughly 200 ng of genomic DNA, equivalent to some 33,000 T cell genomes, went into each replicate PCR. The purified libraries were quantified using a Qubit 3.0 fluorometer, sized with a Bioanalyzer 2100, and then quantified again using the KAPA Library Quantification kit. Each immunoSEQ 96-well plate was sequenced on its own single-read 150-cycle Illumina NextSeq 550 flow cell. On the study's bioinformatics: Because only junctional sequences without quality scores were contained in the immunoSEQ output, filtering matching that applied to full-length reads could not be performed. Sequences were annotated with PyIR, a Python wrapper for IgBLAST v1.9, using IMGT germline references to assign V/J genes and CDR3. Reads were removed for weak V/J assignments (E-value above 1e-6), missing CDR3, stop codons, out-of-frame junctions, or ambiguous translated residues. V3J clonotypes were defined by identical inferred V gene, J gene, and CDR3 amino acid sequence. Percentage overlap between repertoires was calculated by dividing the number of shared unique clonotypes by the size of the smaller repertoire. Three approaches were used to assess repertoire richness: RTK rarefaction, the Chao1 estimator, and Recon v2.1 estimates of unobserved clonotypes. OLGA was used to compute generation probabilities for all TCRbeta clonotypes that the gDNA method yielded from a few donors. The table was pulled from immuneACCESS by TCRdb, which kept in-frame rearrangements only. Such tables lose some clones; where checked, under half of the loss comes from unresolved V genes, and the rest has no known cause. V and J calls and clone size are those listed in that table; D and trimming were worked out from the DNA. The sample records around 2.1 million clones, 90% to 95% of which are singletons. In total, the top ten clones hold roughly 1.7% of the sample.

In the case of this clone: Its recognized antigen is unknown. Base qualities were left out, and no much larger clone turns up one base away.

What the research found in general, with its limitations: Sampling was restricted to blood, and TCR repertoires in tissues likely differ from the TCR repertoires found in blood. Larger estimated clonotype richness was generally found for naive subsets than for memory subsets. Incomplete sequencing was indicated by rarefaction of sorted-subset datasets, despite the large sequencing depth. Higher generation probabilities were observed for clonotypes shared by all four sorted-subset donors than for non-shared clonotypes. Because the study included a small number of donors, the genetic and exposure-history diversity represented was limited. Pairwise subsampling indicated that sequencing depth was expected to affect the degree of clonotype sharing among donors. Across a few donors, about 5% of naive CD4, 3.5% of naive CD8, 2% to 2.5% of memory CD4, and 0.3% to 0.45% of memory CD8 clonotypes were shared.

The chain was built from TRBV19 and TRBJ2-1, with 9 bases aligning to TRBD2. The TCR sequence derives from a young man in good health. Some clones in this sample may be carry-over from other donors' samples. The sequenced sample consisted of naive CD8+ T cells from PBMCs. What this sample's cell subset or site label stands for: CD45RA+CCR7+. The CDR3 reads as follows: CASRSGGSSYNEQFF. The DNA sequence is given as TGTGCCAGTCGCAGCGGGGGGAGCTCCTACAATGAGCAGTTCTTC. Supplemented by the reference TRBV19 and TRBJ2-1 proteins around the CDR3, the complete variable domain is DGGITQSPKYLFRKEGQNVTLSCEQNLNHDAMYWYRQDPGQGLRLIYYSQIVNDFQKGDIAEGYSVSREKKESFPLTVTSAQKNPTAFYLCASRSGGSSYNEQFFGPGTRLTVL.